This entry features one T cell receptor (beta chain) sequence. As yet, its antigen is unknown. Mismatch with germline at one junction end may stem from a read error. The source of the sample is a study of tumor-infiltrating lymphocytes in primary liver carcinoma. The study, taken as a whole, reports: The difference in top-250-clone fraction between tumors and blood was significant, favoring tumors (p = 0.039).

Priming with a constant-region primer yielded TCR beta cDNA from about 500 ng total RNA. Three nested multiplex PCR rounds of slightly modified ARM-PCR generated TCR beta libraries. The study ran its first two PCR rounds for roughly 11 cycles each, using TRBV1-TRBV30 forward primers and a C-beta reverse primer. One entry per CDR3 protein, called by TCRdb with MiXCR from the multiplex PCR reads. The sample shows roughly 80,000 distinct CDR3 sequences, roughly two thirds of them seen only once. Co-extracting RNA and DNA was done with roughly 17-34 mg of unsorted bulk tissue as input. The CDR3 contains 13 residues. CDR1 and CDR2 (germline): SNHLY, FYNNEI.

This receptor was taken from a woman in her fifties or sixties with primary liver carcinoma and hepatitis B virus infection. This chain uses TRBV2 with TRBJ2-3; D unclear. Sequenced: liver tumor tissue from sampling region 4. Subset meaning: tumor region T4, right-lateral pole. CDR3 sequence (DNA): TGTGCCAGCAGAAATACCCGCACAGATTCGCAGTATTTT. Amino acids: CASRNTRTDSQYF.